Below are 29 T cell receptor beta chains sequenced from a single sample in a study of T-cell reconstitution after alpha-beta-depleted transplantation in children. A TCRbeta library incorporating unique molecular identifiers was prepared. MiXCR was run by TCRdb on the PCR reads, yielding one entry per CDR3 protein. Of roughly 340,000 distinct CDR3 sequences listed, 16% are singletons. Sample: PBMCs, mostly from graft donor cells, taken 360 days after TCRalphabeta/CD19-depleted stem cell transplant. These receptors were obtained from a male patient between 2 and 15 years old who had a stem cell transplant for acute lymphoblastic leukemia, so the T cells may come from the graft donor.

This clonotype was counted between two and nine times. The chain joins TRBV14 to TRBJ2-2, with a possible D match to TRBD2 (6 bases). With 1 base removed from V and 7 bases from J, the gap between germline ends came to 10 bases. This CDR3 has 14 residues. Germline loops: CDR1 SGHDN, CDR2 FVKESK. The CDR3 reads CASSQVAGFGELFF. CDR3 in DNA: TGTGCCAGCAGCCAAGTTGCGGGATTCGGGGAGCTGTTTTTT.

The CDR3 region is CSVEGGGYEQFF. DNA of the CDR3: TGCAGCGTTGAAGGAGGGGGGTATGAGCAGTTCTTC. The rearrangement links TRBV29-1 to TRBJ2-1, with D possibly being TRBD1 or TRBD2 (6 bases each). The V end lost 1 base, the J end lost 8 bases, and 9 bases lay between the germline ends. CDR3 length: 12 residues. The germline V gene encodes CDR1 SQVTM and CDR2 ANQGSEA.

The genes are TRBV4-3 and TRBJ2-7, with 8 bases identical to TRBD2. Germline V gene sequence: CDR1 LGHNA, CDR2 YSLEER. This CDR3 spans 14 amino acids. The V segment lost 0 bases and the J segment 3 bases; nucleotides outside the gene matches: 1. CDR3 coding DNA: TGCGCCAGCAGCCAAGAGACTAGCGTCTACGAGCAGTACTTC. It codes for CASSQETSVYEQYF.

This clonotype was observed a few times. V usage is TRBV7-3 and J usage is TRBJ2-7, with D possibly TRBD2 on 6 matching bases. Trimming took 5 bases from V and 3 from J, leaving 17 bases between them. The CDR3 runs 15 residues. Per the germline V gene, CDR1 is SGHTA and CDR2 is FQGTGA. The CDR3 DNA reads TGTGCCAGCAGCATACAGGAGGGGCCCTACTACGAGCAGTACTTC. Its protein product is CASSIQEGPYYEQYF.

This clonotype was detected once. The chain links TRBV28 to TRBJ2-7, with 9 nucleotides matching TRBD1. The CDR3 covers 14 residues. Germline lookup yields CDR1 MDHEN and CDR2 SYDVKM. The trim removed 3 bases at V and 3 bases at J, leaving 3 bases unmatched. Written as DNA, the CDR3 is TGTGCCAGCAGTTTTAGGGACAGGGACTACGAGCAGTACTTC. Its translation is CASSFRDRDYEQYF.

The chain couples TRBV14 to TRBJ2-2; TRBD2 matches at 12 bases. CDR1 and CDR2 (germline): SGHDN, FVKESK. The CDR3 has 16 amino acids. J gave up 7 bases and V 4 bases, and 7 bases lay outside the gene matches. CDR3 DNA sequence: TGTGCCAGCAGCCGACCTAGCGGGAGGGCCCACGGGGAGCTGTTTTTT. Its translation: CASSRPSGRAHGELFF.

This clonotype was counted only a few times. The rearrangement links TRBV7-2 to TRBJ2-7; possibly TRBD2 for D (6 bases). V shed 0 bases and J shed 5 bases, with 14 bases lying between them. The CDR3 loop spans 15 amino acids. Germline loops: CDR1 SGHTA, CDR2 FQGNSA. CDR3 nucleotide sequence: TGTGCCAGCAGCTTAGCCCTGGGGGGAAACCACGAGCAGTACTTC. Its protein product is CASSLALGGNHEQYF. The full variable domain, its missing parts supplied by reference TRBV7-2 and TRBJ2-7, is GAGVSQSPSNKVTEKGKDVELRCDPISGHTALYWYRQSLGQGLEFLIYFQGNSAPDKSGLPSDRFSAERTGGSVSTLTIQRTQQEDSAVYLCASSLALGGNHEQYFGPGTRLTVT.

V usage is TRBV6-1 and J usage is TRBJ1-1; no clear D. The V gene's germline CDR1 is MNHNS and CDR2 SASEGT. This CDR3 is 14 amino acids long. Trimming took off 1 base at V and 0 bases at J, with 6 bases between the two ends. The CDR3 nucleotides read TGTGCCAGCAGTGAAGTATACATGAACACTGAAGCTTTCTTT. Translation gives CASSEVYMNTEAFF.

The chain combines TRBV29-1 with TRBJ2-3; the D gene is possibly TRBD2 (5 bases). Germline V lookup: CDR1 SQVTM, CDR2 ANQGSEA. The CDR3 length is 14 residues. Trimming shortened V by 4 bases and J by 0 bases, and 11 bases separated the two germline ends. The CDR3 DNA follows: TGCAGCGTTGCAAGAGGGCGGAGCACAGATACGCAGTATTTT. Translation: CSVARGRSTDTQYF.

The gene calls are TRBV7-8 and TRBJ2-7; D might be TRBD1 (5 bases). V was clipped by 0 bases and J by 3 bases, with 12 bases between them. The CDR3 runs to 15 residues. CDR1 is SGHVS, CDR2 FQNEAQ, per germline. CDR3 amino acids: CASSLARQIDYEQYF. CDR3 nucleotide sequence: TGTGCCAGCAGCTTAGCAAGACAGATTGACTACGAGCAGTACTTC.

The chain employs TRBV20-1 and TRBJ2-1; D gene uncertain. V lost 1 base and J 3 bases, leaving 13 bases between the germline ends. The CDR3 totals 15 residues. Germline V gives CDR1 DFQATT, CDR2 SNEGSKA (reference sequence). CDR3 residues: CSARGGPYLYNEQFF. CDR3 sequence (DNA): TGCAGTGCTAGAGGTGGCCCGTACCTCTACAATGAGCAGTTCTTC.

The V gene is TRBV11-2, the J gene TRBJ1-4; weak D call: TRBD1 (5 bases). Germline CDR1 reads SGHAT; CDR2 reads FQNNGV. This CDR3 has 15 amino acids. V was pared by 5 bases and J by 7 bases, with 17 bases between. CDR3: CASSPIPGPSEKLFF. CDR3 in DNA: TGTGCCAGCAGCCCGATCCCGGGACCTAGTGAAAAACTGTTTTTT.

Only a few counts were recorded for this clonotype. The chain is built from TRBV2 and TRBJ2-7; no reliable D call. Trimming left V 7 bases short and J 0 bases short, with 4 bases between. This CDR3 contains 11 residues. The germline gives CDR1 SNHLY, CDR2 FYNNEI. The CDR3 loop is CASILSYEQYF. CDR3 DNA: TGTGCCAGCATCCTCTCCTACGAGCAGTACTTC.

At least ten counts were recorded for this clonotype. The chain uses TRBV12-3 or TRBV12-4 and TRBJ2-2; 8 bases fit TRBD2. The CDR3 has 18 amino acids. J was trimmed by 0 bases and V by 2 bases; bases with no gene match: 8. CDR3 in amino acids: CASSLLAGVETNTGELFF. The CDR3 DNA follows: TGTGCCAGCAGTTTACTAGCGGGTGTTGAGACGAACACCGGGGAGCTGTTTTTT.

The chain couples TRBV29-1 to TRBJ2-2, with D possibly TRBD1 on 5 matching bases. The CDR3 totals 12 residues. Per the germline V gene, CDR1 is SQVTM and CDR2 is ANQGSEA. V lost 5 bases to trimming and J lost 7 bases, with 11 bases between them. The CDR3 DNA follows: TGCAGCGTTCCGCAGGGTAACGGGGAGCTGTTTTTT. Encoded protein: CSVPQGNGELFF.

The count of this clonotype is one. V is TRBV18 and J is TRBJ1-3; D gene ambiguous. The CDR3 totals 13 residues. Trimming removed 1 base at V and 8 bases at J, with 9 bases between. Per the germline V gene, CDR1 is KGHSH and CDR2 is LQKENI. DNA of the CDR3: TGTGCCAGCTCACCACAACCGATAGACACCATATATTTT. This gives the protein CASSPQPIDTIYF.

The CDR3 loop reads CASSLGGWTAVYGYTF. The CDR3 DNA reads TGTGCCAGCAGTTTAGGCGGCTGGACAGCAGTCTATGGCTACACCTTC. J is TRBJ1-2 and V is TRBV12-3 or TRBV12-4, with D possibly being TRBD1 (6 bases). This CDR3 spans 16 amino acids. Trimming took 1 base from V and 4 from J, leaving 16 bases between them.

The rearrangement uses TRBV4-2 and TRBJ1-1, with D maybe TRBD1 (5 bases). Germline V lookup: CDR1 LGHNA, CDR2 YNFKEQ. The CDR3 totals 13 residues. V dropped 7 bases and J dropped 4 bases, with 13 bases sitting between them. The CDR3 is CASKPNGGTEAFF. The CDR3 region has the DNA TGTGCCAGCAAACCGAATGGGGGCACTGAAGCTTTCTTT.

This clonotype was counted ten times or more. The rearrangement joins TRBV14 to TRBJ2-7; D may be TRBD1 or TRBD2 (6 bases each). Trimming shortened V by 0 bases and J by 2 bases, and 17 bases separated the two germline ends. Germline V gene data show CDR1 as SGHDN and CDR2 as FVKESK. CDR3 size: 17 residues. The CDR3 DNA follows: TGTGCCAGCAGCCAAGAACGGGGGCGGCCAGAAGCCTACGAGCAGTACTTC. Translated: CASSQERGRPEAYEQYF.

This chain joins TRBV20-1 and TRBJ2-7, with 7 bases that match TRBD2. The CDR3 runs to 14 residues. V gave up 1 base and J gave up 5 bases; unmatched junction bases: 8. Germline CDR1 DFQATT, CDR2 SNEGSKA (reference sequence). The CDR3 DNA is TGCAGTGCTAGAGGAAGCTTACTAGCGAACGAGCAGTACTTC. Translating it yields CSARGSLLANEQYF.

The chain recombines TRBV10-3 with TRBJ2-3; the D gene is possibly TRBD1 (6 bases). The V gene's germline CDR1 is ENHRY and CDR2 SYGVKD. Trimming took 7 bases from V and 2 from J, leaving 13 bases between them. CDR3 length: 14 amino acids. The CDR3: CAINRAYPTDTQYF. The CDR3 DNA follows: TGTGCCATCAACAGGGCTTACCCCACAGATACGCAGTATTTT.

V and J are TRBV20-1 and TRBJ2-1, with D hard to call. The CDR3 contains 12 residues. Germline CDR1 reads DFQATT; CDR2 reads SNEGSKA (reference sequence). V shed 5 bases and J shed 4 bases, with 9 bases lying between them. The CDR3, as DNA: TGCAGTGCTCGTGACTTGTACAATGAGCAGTTCTTC. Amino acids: CSARDLYNEQFF.

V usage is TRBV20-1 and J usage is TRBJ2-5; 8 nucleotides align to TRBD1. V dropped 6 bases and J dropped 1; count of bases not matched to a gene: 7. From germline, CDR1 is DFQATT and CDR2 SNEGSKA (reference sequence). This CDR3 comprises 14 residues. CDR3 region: CSATGTGGQETQYF. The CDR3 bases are TGCAGTGCAACCGGGACAGGCGGCCAAGAGACCCAGTACTTC.

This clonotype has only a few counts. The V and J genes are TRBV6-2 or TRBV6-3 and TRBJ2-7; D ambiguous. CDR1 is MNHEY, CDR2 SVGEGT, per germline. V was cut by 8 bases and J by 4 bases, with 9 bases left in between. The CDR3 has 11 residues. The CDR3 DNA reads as TGTGCCAGCGGACCAATTTACGAGCAGTACTTC. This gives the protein CASGPIYEQYF.

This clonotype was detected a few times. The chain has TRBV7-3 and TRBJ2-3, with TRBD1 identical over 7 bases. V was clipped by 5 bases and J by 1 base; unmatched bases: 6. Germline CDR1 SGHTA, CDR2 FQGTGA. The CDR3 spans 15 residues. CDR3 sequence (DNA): TGTGCCAGCAGCCCCATCGGACAGGGCACAGATACGCAGTATTTT. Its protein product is CASSPIGQGTDTQYF.

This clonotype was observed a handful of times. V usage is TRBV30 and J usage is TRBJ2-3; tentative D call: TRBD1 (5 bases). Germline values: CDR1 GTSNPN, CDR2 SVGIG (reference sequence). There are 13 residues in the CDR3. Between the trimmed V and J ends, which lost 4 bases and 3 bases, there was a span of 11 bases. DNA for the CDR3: TGTGCCTGGAACAGGTTGTTGACAGATACGCAGTATTTT. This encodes CAWNRLLTDTQYF.

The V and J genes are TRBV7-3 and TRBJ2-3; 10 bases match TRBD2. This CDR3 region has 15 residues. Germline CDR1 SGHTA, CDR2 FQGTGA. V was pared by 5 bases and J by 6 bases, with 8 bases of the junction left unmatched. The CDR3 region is CASSPTAGGLDTQYF. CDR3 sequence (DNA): TGTGCCAGCAGCCCTACAGCGGGAGGGTTGGATACGCAGTATTTT.

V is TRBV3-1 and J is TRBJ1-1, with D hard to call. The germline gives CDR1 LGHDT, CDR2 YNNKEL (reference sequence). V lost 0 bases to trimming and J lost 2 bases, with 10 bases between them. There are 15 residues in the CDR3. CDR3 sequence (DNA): TGTGCCAGCAGCCAAGACAACGGGCACAACACTGAAGCTTTCTTT. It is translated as CASSQDNGHNTEAFF.

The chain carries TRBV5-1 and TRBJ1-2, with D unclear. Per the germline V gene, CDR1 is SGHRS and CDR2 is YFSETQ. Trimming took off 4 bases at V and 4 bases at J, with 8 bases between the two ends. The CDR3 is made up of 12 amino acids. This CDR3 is CASSPPGYGYTF. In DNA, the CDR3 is TGCGCCAGCAGCCCACCAGGCTATGGCTACACCTTC.